Listed here is a single T cell receptor (beta chain). Its antigen is not known. The sample comes from a study of shared clonotypes between healthy human individuals. Regarding the study as a whole: Memory subsets generally showed lower estimated richness than naive subsets. Depth was large, yet rarefaction showed that sorted-subset sequencing was incomplete.

Germline CDR1 is SGHNT and CDR2 is YYREEE (reference sequence). This CDR3 contains 17 residues. Losses at the gene ends were 1 base for V and 5 bases for J; bases not matched to a gene: 13. Assay: immunoSEQ multiplex PCR; the TCRdb copy retains only in-frame clones and omits some. The sample carries just over 2,000,000 clones, 85% to 95% recorded once. Naive CD8 cells lacked CD45RO, underwent positive selection for CCR7 and left out terminally differentiated effector memory CD45RA+ cells. The sequence derives from a man aged 18 to 30 in good health. V is TRBV5-4 and J is TRBJ1-1; 8 bases align to TRBD1. Sequenced: naive CD8+ T cells sorted from blood. CDR3 protein: CASSLSEDRELTTEAFF. CDR3 DNA: TGTGCCAGCAGCTTGAGCGAGGACAGGGAATTAACGACTGAAGCTTTCTTT.